The present T cell receptor (beta chain) was sequenced within a study of blood T cell repertoires in COVID-19. Study context: Acute-phase and convalescent COVID-19 samples originated in the United States, Italy and Spain. Nucleic acid was either cDNA or gDNA, and it came from T cells, B-cell-depleted T cells, or PBMCs.

Germline V lookup: CDR1 SGHRS, CDR2 YFSETQ. The CDR3 consists of 15 residues. Trimming took 4 bases from V and 4 from J; bases not matched to a gene: 9. The data were produced by immunoSEQ multiplex PCR, yet TCRdb's version contains in-frame clones alone and is incomplete. This table has fewer than 350,000 clones, roughly 89% appearing once. This clone was counted once. Sequencing was carried out using peripheral blood. The TCR comes from a man aged 40-55 years with acute or convalescent COVID-19. This chain uses TRBV5-1 with TRBJ2-7; TRBD1 matches 9 bases. In nucleotides, the CDR3 is TGCGCCAGCAGCCTCTCCGGGACAGGGTGGTACGAGCAGTACTTC. It yields the protein CASSLSGTGWYEQYF.